The 11 T cell receptor beta chains below were found in one sample sequenced in a study of blood T cell repertoires in COVID-19. TCRdb keeps only in-frame clones here, not all; method: immunoSEQ multiplex PCR. The table includes around 200,000 clones, 85% to 90% detected once. The specimen was peripheral blood. The receptors stem from a man younger than 30 with active or convalescent COVID-19.

The chain couples TRBV19 to TRBJ1-4, with TRBD1 identical over 7 bases. This CDR3 has 15 amino acids. Germline CDR1 LNHDA, CDR2 SQIVND (reference sequence). Germline trimming cut 5 bases from V and 6 bases from J; bases unmatched to any gene: 9. CDR3 in amino acids: CASSSTGTVDEKLFF. The CDR3 DNA is TGTGCCAGTAGTTCTACCGGGACAGTGGATGAAAAACTGTTTTTT.

The rearrangement joins TRBV6-5 to TRBJ1-2; D not resolved. The CDR3 sequence is 13 residues long. The germline gives CDR1 MNHEY, CDR2 SVGAGI. V was trimmed by 6 bases and J by 6 bases, leaving 14 bases between them. This CDR3 is CASSPGLKNGYTF. For the CDR3, the DNA is TGTGCCAGCAGCCCCGGGTTAAAGAATGGCTACACCTTC.

This chain connects TRBV30 to TRBJ1-2, with 8 bases matching TRBD1. The CDR3 length is 13 residues. Germline trimming cut 4 bases from V and 2 bases from J; bases unmatched to any gene: 3. Germline V gives CDR1 GTSNPN, CDR2 SVGIG (reference sequence). Here the CDR3 reads CAWNRTGNYGYTF. In DNA form, the CDR3 reads TGTGCCTGGAACCGGACAGGGAACTATGGCTACACCTTC.

V usage is TRBV4-2 and J usage is TRBJ1-2; perhaps TRBD1 as D (5 bases). Germline V lookup: CDR1 LGHNA, CDR2 YNFKEQ. Deletions cut 4 bases from V and 8 bases from J, with 17 bases between. This CDR3 spans 14 amino acids. The CDR3 sequence is CASSLIDSALGYTF. The DNA for the CDR3 is TGTGCCAGCAGCCTAATAGACAGTGCATTAGGCTACACCTTC.

This chain connects TRBV7-3 to TRBJ2-1; D is uncertain. CDR3 length: 12 amino acids. Germline V gene sequence: CDR1 SGHTA, CDR2 FQGTGA. Trimming removed 5 bases at V and 9 bases at J, with 11 bases between. CDR3 sequence (DNA): TGTGCCAGCAGCGCCCCCGGCGGTGAGCAGTTCTTC. Translating gives CASSAPGGEQFF.

A single count supports this clone. V is TRBV28 and J is TRBJ2-1, with D uncertain. The germline gives CDR1 MDHEN, CDR2 SYDVKM. This CDR3 contains 15 residues. V was clipped by 8 bases and J by 0 bases, with 14 bases between them. The CDR3 is CASRGAQSSYNEQFF. The DNA of the CDR3 is TGTGCCAGCCGAGGAGCCCAGAGCTCCTACAATGAGCAGTTCTTC.

The chain links TRBV18 to TRBJ1-5, with 7 bases fitting TRBD1. J was trimmed by 2 bases and V by 6 bases; bases with no gene match: 10. In germline, CDR1 is KGHSH, CDR2 LQKENI. CDR3 length: 16 residues. CDR3 in DNA: TGTGCCAGCTCCCCGGGAGGGGGCGAGGGCAATCAGCCCCAGCATTTT. Translation gives CASSPGGGEGNQPQHF.

The chain has TRBV28 and TRBJ1-6, with 7 nucleotides matching TRBD1. J lost 6 bases, V lost 5 bases, and 7 bases had no gene match. Looked up from germline, CDR1 is MDHEN and CDR2 is SYDVKM. This CDR3 has 15 residues. CDR3 amino acids: CASSHRYRGNSPLHF. CDR3 nucleotides: TGTGCCAGCAGTCATCGATACAGGGGTAATTCACCCCTCCACTTT. The full variable domain, rest sourced from reference TRBV28 and TRBJ1-6, is DVKVTQSSRYLVKRTGEKVFLECVQDMDHENMFWYRQDPGLGLRLIYFSYDVKMKEKGDIPEGYSVSREKKERFSLILESASTNQTSMYLCASSHRYRGNSPLHFGNGTRLTVT.

The chain employs TRBV19 and TRBJ1-1; a weak D match, TRBD1 (6 bases). CDR1 and CDR2 from the germline V gene are LNHDA and SQIVND (reference sequence). CDR3 length: 16 amino acids. Trimming took off 8 bases at V and 3 bases at J, with 22 bases between the two ends. The CDR3 here is CASSPGKHRDDTEAFF. The DNA for the CDR3 is TGTGCCAGTTCGCCAGGGAAACACAGGGACGACACTGAAGCTTTCTTT.

The count of this clone is one. The chain joins TRBV6-1 to TRBJ1-2; tentative D call: TRBD1 (5 bases). Germline values: CDR1 MNHNS, CDR2 SASEGT. Trimming cost V 2 bases and J 3 bases, with 10 bases left between them. The CDR3 extends over 14 amino acids. The CDR3 nucleotides are TGTGCCAGCAGTGAACCGACAGACCACTATGGCTACACCTTC. Residues: CASSEPTDHYGYTF.

The V and J genes are TRBV6-1 and TRBJ1-3; D gene unclear. The CDR3 covers 16 residues. Trimming took off 3 bases at V and 1 base at J, with 13 bases between the two ends. CDR1 and CDR2 (germline): MNHNS, SASEGT. Written as DNA, the CDR3 is TGTGCCAGCAGTGATGAGGGTGTGTTGTCTGGAAACACCATATATTTT. This encodes CASSDEGVLSGNTIYF.